These T cell receptor beta chains were read from a single sample in a study of T cell responses to AZD1222 COVID-19 vaccine. Sequencing was performed with immunoSEQ multiplex PCR; in TCRdb, only in-frame clones are kept and a portion is missing. The sample records 130,000 to 150,000 clones, 88% being singletons. The specimen comprised peripheral blood, sampled on day 0 of AZD1222 vaccination. These receptors were taken from an adult in good health. CDR3s include the opening cysteine and the closing phenylalanine or tryptophan. Fields, in order: CDR3 length, D gene, clone size, J gene, V gene, CDR3 protein, CDR3 DNA. D genes are given only for firm matches. Rows give clone size only sometimes, using once, few, many, or a class for an expanded clone.

cdr3_length: 16; d_call: TRBD2; clone_size: NA; j_call: TRBJ2-3; v_call: TRBV19; cdr3_aa: CASRRTSGGRTDTQYF; cdr3_nt: TGTGCCAGCCGAAGGACTAGCGGGGGGCGCACAGATACGCAGTATTTT
cdr3_length: 15; d_call: NA; clone_size: NA; j_call: TRBJ2-1; v_call: TRBV7-2; cdr3_aa: CASSLGRGSYNEQFF; cdr3_nt: TGTGCCAGCAGCTTAGGGCGAGGGTCCTACAATGAGCAGTTCTTC
cdr3_length: 15; d_call: TRBD1; clone_size: NA; j_call: TRBJ1-3; v_call: TRBV30; cdr3_aa: CAWRAGTAAGNTIYF; cdr3_nt: TGTGCCTGGAGAGCAGGGACAGCAGCTGGAAACACCATATATTTT
cdr3_length: 14; d_call: NA; clone_size: NA; j_call: TRBJ2-1; v_call: TRBV9; cdr3_aa: CASSDRLGYNEQFF; cdr3_nt: TGTGCCAGCAGCGATCGATTAGGATACAATGAGCAGTTCTTC
cdr3_length: 13; d_call: NA; clone_size: NA; j_call: TRBJ1-2; v_call: TRBV28; cdr3_aa: CASARESNYGYTF; cdr3_nt: TGTGCCAGCGCCAGGGAGAGTAACTATGGCTACACCTTC
cdr3_length: 14; d_call: NA; clone_size: NA; j_call: TRBJ2-5; v_call: TRBV7-9; cdr3_aa: CASSLTGFEETQYF; cdr3_nt: TGTGCCAGCAGCCTCACAGGGTTCGAGGAGACCCAGTACTTC
cdr3_length: 15; d_call: NA; clone_size: once; j_call: TRBJ1-5; v_call: TRBV6-5; cdr3_aa: CASSRGPWDNQPQHF; cdr3_nt: TGTGCCAGCAGCCGCGGGCCCTGGGACAATCAGCCCCAGCATTTT
cdr3_length: 15; d_call: TRBD2; clone_size: NA; j_call: TRBJ2-7; v_call: TRBV6-2/TRBV6-3; cdr3_aa: CASSYSAGGPGEQYF; cdr3_nt: TGTGCCAGCAGTTACTCTGCGGGGGGGCCGGGGGAGCAGTACTTC
cdr3_length: 14; d_call: NA; clone_size: NA; j_call: TRBJ2-7; v_call: TRBV24-1; cdr3_aa: CATSDFRSGYEQYF; cdr3_nt: TGTGCCACCAGTGATTTTCGATCGGGGTACGAGCAGTACTTC
cdr3_length: 18; d_call: NA; clone_size: NA; j_call: TRBJ1-4; v_call: TRBV28; cdr3_aa: CASSWLGSPTATNEKLFF; cdr3_nt: TGTGCCAGCAGTTGGTTAGGGAGCCCAACCGCAACTAATGAAAAACTGTTTTTT
cdr3_length: 13; d_call: NA; clone_size: NA; j_call: TRBJ2-7; v_call: TRBV7-2; cdr3_aa: CASSLALGYEQYF; cdr3_nt: TGTGCCAGCAGCTTAGCGTTGGGGTACGAGCAGTACTTC
cdr3_length: 14; d_call: NA; clone_size: few; j_call: TRBJ2-2; v_call: TRBV30; cdr3_aa: CAWSVNSNTGELFF; cdr3_nt: TGTGCCTGGAGTGTAAACTCGAACACCGGGGAGCTGTTTTTT
cdr3_length: 15; d_call: TRBD2; clone_size: NA; j_call: TRBJ2-5; v_call: TRBV18; cdr3_aa: CASSLTSGVQETQYF; cdr3_nt: TGTGCCAGCTCACTAACTAGCGGGGTACAAGAGACCCAGTACTTC
cdr3_length: 15; d_call: NA; clone_size: NA; j_call: TRBJ2-7; v_call: TRBV3-1/TRBV3-2; cdr3_aa: CASSQGQLSRYEQYF; cdr3_nt: TGTGCCAGCAGCCAAGGACAATTGTCCCGCTACGAGCAGTACTTC
cdr3_length: 16; d_call: TRBD1; clone_size: few; j_call: TRBJ1-4; v_call: TRBV5-1; cdr3_aa: CASSRQGAGSNEKLFF; cdr3_nt: TGCGCCAGCAGTCGACAGGGGGCCGGATCTAATGAAAAACTGTTTTTT
cdr3_length: 17; d_call: TRBD2; clone_size: NA; j_call: TRBJ2-5; v_call: TRBV4-1; cdr3_aa: CASSQDELAGHQETQYF; cdr3_nt: TGCGCCAGCAGCCAAGATGAACTAGCGGGGCACCAAGAGACCCAGTACTTC
cdr3_length: 15; d_call: NA; clone_size: NA; j_call: TRBJ2-5; v_call: TRBV5-4; cdr3_aa: CASSLGGGAEETQYF; cdr3_nt: TGTGCCAGCAGCTTGGGAGGGGGGGCGGAAGAGACCCAGTACTTC
cdr3_length: 18; d_call: TRBD1; clone_size: NA; j_call: TRBJ1-2; v_call: TRBV3-1/TRBV3-2; cdr3_aa: CASSQDGFSGGLRYGYTF; cdr3_nt: TGTGCCAGCAGCCAAGATGGATTCTCAGGGGGGTTACGCTATGGCTACACCTTC
cdr3_length: 14; d_call: NA; clone_size: few; j_call: TRBJ2-7; v_call: TRBV19; cdr3_aa: CASRVEVTSYEQYF; cdr3_nt: TGTGCCAGTAGGGTGGAGGTAACCTCCTACGAGCAGTACTTC
cdr3_length: 14; d_call: TRBD1; clone_size: NA; j_call: TRBJ2-7; v_call: TRBV6-5; cdr3_aa: CASRQGSLGYEQYF; cdr3_nt: TGTGCCAGCAGACAGGGGTCCTTAGGTTACGAGCAGTACTTC
cdr3_length: 15; d_call: TRBD1; clone_size: NA; j_call: TRBJ1-4; v_call: TRBV27; cdr3_aa: CASSGGQATNEKLFF; cdr3_nt: TGTGCCAGCAGTGGGGGACAGGCAACTAATGAAAAACTGTTTTTT
cdr3_length: 17; d_call: TRBD2; clone_size: NA; j_call: TRBJ2-2; v_call: TRBV5-4; cdr3_aa: CASSRTGLAMNTGELFF; cdr3_nt: TGTGCCAGCAGCCGGACGGGACTAGCTATGAACACCGGGGAGCTGTTTTTT
cdr3_length: 15; d_call: TRBD1; clone_size: NA; j_call: TRBJ1-2; v_call: TRBV5-1; cdr3_aa: CASSPGTGSVYGYTF; cdr3_nt: TGCGCCAGCAGCCCGGGGACAGGGTCCGTCTATGGCTACACCTTC
cdr3_length: 23; d_call: TRBD1; clone_size: once; j_call: TRBJ1-1; v_call: TRBV2; cdr3_aa: CASSDRLGVRTGGGSDWNTEAFF; cdr3_nt: TGTGCCAGCAGTGACCGATTGGGGGTTCGGACAGGGGGCGGTTCGGACTGGAACACTGAAGCTTTCTTT
cdr3_length: 19; d_call: NA; clone_size: NA; j_call: TRBJ1-1; v_call: TRBV6-4; cdr3_aa: CADNSRLSRTERMNTEAFF; cdr3_nt: TGTGCCGATAATTCCAGGTTAAGTCGGACAGAGAGAATGAACACTGAAGCTTTCTTT
cdr3_length: 15; d_call: NA; clone_size: NA; j_call: TRBJ2-7; v_call: TRBV5-1; cdr3_aa: CASSLGDTRSREQYF; cdr3_nt: TGCGCCAGCAGCTTGGGGGACACCCGCTCGAGGGAGCAGTACTTC
cdr3_length: 13; d_call: NA; clone_size: NA; j_call: TRBJ2-3; v_call: TRBV7-3; cdr3_aa: CASSLATTDTQYF; cdr3_nt: TGTGCCAGCAGCTTGGCTACCACAGATACGCAGTATTTT
cdr3_length: 17; d_call: TRBD2; clone_size: NA; j_call: TRBJ2-3; v_call: TRBV4-3; cdr3_aa: CASSHLISSGGADTQYF; cdr3_nt: TGCGCCAGCAGCCACCTTATCTCTAGCGGGGGGGCAGATACGCAGTATTTT
cdr3_length: 14; d_call: NA; clone_size: NA; j_call: TRBJ2-1; v_call: TRBV20-1; cdr3_aa: CSASKGGRGNEQFF; cdr3_nt: TGCAGTGCTAGTAAGGGGGGCCGGGGAAATGAGCAGTTCTTC
cdr3_length: 14; d_call: NA; clone_size: NA; j_call: TRBJ2-2; v_call: TRBV19; cdr3_aa: CAIRREGVTGELFF; cdr3_nt: TGTGCCATAAGAAGGGAGGGGGTCACCGGGGAGCTGTTTTTT
cdr3_length: 17; d_call: NA; clone_size: NA; j_call: TRBJ1-3; v_call: TRBV5-8; cdr3_aa: CASSQGTNLAGGNTIYF; cdr3_nt: TGTGCCAGCAGCCAGGGGACAAACCTAGCTGGAGGAAACACCATATATTTT
cdr3_length: 17; d_call: TRBD1; clone_size: NA; j_call: TRBJ2-1; v_call: TRBV7-9; cdr3_aa: CASSTYRTGFVYNEQFF; cdr3_nt: TGTGCCAGCAGCACCTATCGGACAGGCTTTGTCTACAATGAGCAGTTCTTC
cdr3_length: 15; d_call: NA; clone_size: NA; j_call: TRBJ1-2; v_call: TRBV15; cdr3_aa: CATSKIGGRAWGYTF; cdr3_nt: TGTGCCACCAGTAAGATCGGGGGTAGAGCGTGGGGCTACACCTTC
cdr3_length: 16; d_call: TRBD1; clone_size: NA; j_call: TRBJ2-3; v_call: TRBV7-2; cdr3_aa: CASSRRDRGFVDTQYF; cdr3_nt: TGTGCCAGCAGCAGGAGGGACAGGGGGTTCGTGGATACGCAGTATTTT
cdr3_length: 17; d_call: TRBD2; clone_size: NA; j_call: TRBJ2-7; v_call: TRBV7-3; cdr3_aa: CASSLMAGTSGISEQYF; cdr3_nt: TGTGCCAGCAGCTTAATGGCCGGGACTAGCGGGATCTCCGAGCAGTACTTC
cdr3_length: 16; d_call: NA; clone_size: NA; j_call: TRBJ1-1; v_call: TRBV7-2; cdr3_aa: CASSLGGTPEDTEAFF; cdr3_nt: TGTGCCAGCAGCTTAGGTGGGACGCCGGAGGACACTGAAGCTTTCTTT
cdr3_length: 15; d_call: TRBD1; clone_size: NA; j_call: TRBJ2-7; v_call: TRBV6-5; cdr3_aa: CASSTGDRVRYEQYF; cdr3_nt: TGTGCCAGCAGCACCGGCGACAGGGTGAGATACGAGCAGTACTTC
cdr3_length: 13; d_call: NA; clone_size: NA; j_call: TRBJ2-5; v_call: TRBV5-1; cdr3_aa: CASSIGTLETQYF; cdr3_nt: TGCGCCAGCAGCATCGGGACTTTGGAGACCCAGTACTTC
cdr3_length: 12; d_call: NA; clone_size: NA; j_call: TRBJ2-1; v_call: TRBV25-1; cdr3_aa: CASSEWGNEQFF; cdr3_nt: TGTGCCAGCAGTGAATGGGGCAATGAGCAGTTCTTC
cdr3_length: 13; d_call: NA; clone_size: NA; j_call: TRBJ1-5; v_call: TRBV18; cdr3_aa: CASSGQDNQPQHF; cdr3_nt: TGTGCCAGCTCGGGGCAGGACAATCAGCCCCAGCATTTT
cdr3_length: 14; d_call: NA; clone_size: NA; j_call: TRBJ1-6; v_call: TRBV14; cdr3_aa: CASSQVSVDSPLHF; cdr3_nt: TGTGCCAGCAGCCAAGTTTCGGTTGATTCACCCCTCCACTTT
cdr3_length: 12; d_call: NA; clone_size: few; j_call: TRBJ2-1; v_call: TRBV12-3/TRBV12-4; cdr3_aa: CASSKGPGSEFF; cdr3_nt: TGTGCCAGCAGTAAGGGGCCAGGGTCGGAGTTCTTC
cdr3_length: 14; d_call: NA; clone_size: NA; j_call: TRBJ1-5; v_call: TRBV3-1/TRBV3-2; cdr3_aa: CASSQMDSNQPQHF; cdr3_nt: TGTGCCAGCAGCCAGATGGACAGCAATCAGCCCCAGCATTTT
cdr3_length: 15; d_call: TRBD1; clone_size: NA; j_call: TRBJ1-1; v_call: TRBV6-5; cdr3_aa: CASSYGTGLNTEAFF; cdr3_nt: TGCGCCAGCAGTTATGGGACAGGGCTGAACACTGAAGCTTTCTTT
cdr3_length: 15; d_call: NA; clone_size: NA; j_call: TRBJ1-3; v_call: TRBV19; cdr3_aa: CASRVPGGSGNTIYF; cdr3_nt: TGTGCCAGTAGGGTACCGGGAGGCTCTGGAAACACCATATATTTT
cdr3_length: 15; d_call: TRBD2; clone_size: NA; j_call: TRBJ2-5; v_call: TRBV5-1; cdr3_aa: CASSPPSGGPETQYF; cdr3_nt: TGCGCCAGCAGCCCTCCTAGCGGGGGGCCAGAGACCCAGTACTTC
cdr3_length: 17; d_call: NA; clone_size: once; j_call: TRBJ1-6; v_call: TRBV25-1; cdr3_aa: CASSEWGGRELNSPLHF; cdr3_nt: TGTGCCAGCAGTGAATGGGGGGGCAGGGAGCTTAATTCACCCCTCCACTTT
cdr3_length: 14; d_call: NA; clone_size: NA; j_call: TRBJ1-3; v_call: TRBV7-2; cdr3_aa: CASSLGGTGNTIYF; cdr3_nt: TGTGCCAGCAGCTTAGGGGGGACTGGAAACACCATATATTTT
cdr3_length: 13; d_call: NA; clone_size: NA; j_call: TRBJ2-7; v_call: TRBV6-5; cdr3_aa: CASSLASGKEQYF; cdr3_nt: TGTGCCAGCAGTCTGGCCTCAGGGAAAGAGCAGTACTTC
cdr3_length: 14; d_call: NA; clone_size: NA; j_call: TRBJ1-1; v_call: TRBV19; cdr3_aa: CASSIVNSPTQAFF; cdr3_nt: TGTGCCAGTAGTATAGTGAACAGTCCCACACAAGCTTTCTTT
cdr3_length: 15; d_call: TRBD2; clone_size: once; j_call: TRBJ2-1; v_call: TRBV7-9; cdr3_aa: CAALAGGSSYNEQFF; cdr3_nt: TGTGCGGCGCTAGCGGGGGGCTCGTCCTACAATGAGCAGTTCTTC
cdr3_length: 14; d_call: TRBD1; clone_size: NA; j_call: TRBJ1-2; v_call: TRBV9; cdr3_aa: CASRTGGGYYGYTF; cdr3_nt: TGTGCCAGCAGAACAGGGGGCGGATACTATGGCTACACCTTC
cdr3_length: 14; d_call: NA; clone_size: NA; j_call: TRBJ1-2; v_call: TRBV2; cdr3_aa: CASSDMGATYGYTF; cdr3_nt: TGTGCCAGCAGTGATATGGGGGCGACATATGGCTACACCTTC